This is a list of T cell receptor beta chains from one sample in a study of identical twins. One entry per CDR3 protein, called by TCRdb with MiXCR from the 5' RACE reads. The sample yields about 700,000 distinct CDR3 sequences, about 9.4% seen once. The data were also submitted as part of a second study, on yellow fever vaccine responses in identical twins.

Sequenced sample: PBMCs. These receptors originate from a woman aged 18-29 years in good health. Both conserved end residues are part of each CDR3. Fields, in order: CDR3 protein, CDR3 DNA, clone size, V gene, J gene, D gene. The D gene is left open where the match is weak. Size values are once, few and many counts, or a class for expanded clones, and some rows have none.

CDR3: CASTLPWANTGELFF
DNA: TGTGCCAGCACCCTTCCTTGGGCGAACACCGGGGAGCTGTTTTTT
size: few
V: TRBV5-5
J: TRBJ2-2
D: -

CDR3: CSARSQTSGGSYEQYF
DNA: TGCAGTGCTAGATCCCAGACTAGCGGGGGTTCCTACGAGCAGTACTTC
size: few
V: TRBV20-1
J: TRBJ2-7
D: TRBD2

CDR3: CASRWTGEGNQPQHF
DNA: TGTGCCAGCCGCTGGACAGGGGAGGGCAATCAGCCCCAGCATTTT
size: -
V: TRBV12-3/TRBV12-4
J: TRBJ1-5
D: TRBD1

CDR3: CASSAPLGLNTEAFF
DNA: TGTGCCAGCAGTGCGCCTCTGGGGTTGAACACTGAAGCTTTCTTT
size: -
V: TRBV28
J: TRBJ1-1
D: -

CDR3: CASSPSGWGGDTGELFF
DNA: TGTGCCAGCAGCCCCTCGGGGTGGGGGGGCGACACCGGGGAGCTGTTTTTT
size: many
V: TRBV12-3/TRBV12-4
J: TRBJ2-2
D: -

CDR3: CASSVIGGNTEAFF
DNA: TGTGCCAGCAGCGTAATAGGGGGGAACACTGAAGCTTTCTTT
size: -
V: TRBV9
J: TRBJ1-1
D: -

CDR3: CASRARGESQPQHF
DNA: TGTGCCAGCAGGGCCAGGGGGGAGAGTCAGCCCCAGCATTTT
size: few
V: TRBV6-1
J: TRBJ1-5
D: TRBD1

CDR3: CASSFGQGNNEKLFF
DNA: TGTGCCAGCAGCTTCGGACAGGGAAATAATGAAAAACTGTTTTTT
size: few
V: TRBV7-9
J: TRBJ1-4
D: TRBD1

CDR3: CASHASPGLAGGRPGELFF
DNA: TGTGCCAGCCATGCCTCACCGGGACTAGCGGGAGGCCGTCCCGGGGAGCTGTTTTTT
size: -
V: TRBV3-2
J: TRBJ2-2
D: -

CDR3: CASRSSGSDEQFF
DNA: TGTGCCAGCAGGAGTAGCGGGTCCGATGAGCAGTTCTTC
size: many
V: TRBV7-3
J: TRBJ2-1
D: TRBD2

CDR3: CASSSSDRGETQYF
DNA: -
size: many
V: TRBV12-3/TRBV12-4
J: TRBJ2-5
D: -

CDR3: CASSPLLTANNEQFF
DNA: TGTGCCAGCAGCCCCTTATTGACAGCGAACAATGAGCAGTTCTTC
size: -
V: TRBV14
J: TRBJ2-1
D: -

CDR3: CASSFGGPKETQYF
DNA: TGCGCCAGCAGCTTTGGGGGGCCGAAGGAGACCCAGTACTTC
size: few
V: TRBV5-1
J: TRBJ2-5
D: -

CDR3: CASSSAGTMPFEQYF
DNA: TGTGCCAGCAGTTCAGCCGGGACTATGCCTTTCGAGCAGTACTTC
size: few
V: TRBV6-5
J: TRBJ2-7
D: TRBD2

CDR3: CASSLLQGPEQYF
DNA: TGTGCCAGCAGCTTACTACAGGGACCCGAGCAGTACTTC
size: -
V: TRBV7-2
J: TRBJ2-7
D: -

CDR3: CASSSKSSSGGHTGELFF
DNA: TGTGCCAGCAGTTCAAAATCCTCTAGCGGGGGACACACCGGGGAGCTGTTTTTT
size: -
V: TRBV12-3/TRBV12-4
J: TRBJ2-2
D: TRBD2

CDR3: CASSLAAANRPNYGYTF
DNA: TGCGCCAGCAGCTTGGCCGCGGCGAACAGACCAAACTATGGCTACACCTTC
size: few
V: TRBV5-1
J: TRBJ1-2
D: -

CDR3: CSAHQPGTSVNEQFF
DNA: TGCAGTGCGCACCAACCCGGGACTAGCGTTAATGAGCAGTTCTTC
size: few
V: TRBV20-1
J: TRBJ2-1
D: TRBD2

CDR3: CASRTRGGGAETQYF
DNA: TGTGCCAGCAGAACCCGGGGAGGGGGCGCCGAGACCCAGTACTTC
size: few
V: TRBV7-2
J: TRBJ2-5
D: -

CDR3: CASNEPRGQPQHF
DNA: TGTGCCAGCAACGAACCTAGAGGACAGCCCCAGCATTTT
size: few
V: TRBV28
J: TRBJ1-5
D: -

CDR3: CASPGPAEAFF
DNA: TGTGCCAGTCCCGGGCCGGCTGAAGCTTTCTTT
size: many
V: TRBV19
J: TRBJ1-1
D: -

CDR3: CATSSWVNTEAFF
DNA: TGTGCCACCAGCAGTTGGGTGAACACTGAAGCTTTCTTT
size: -
V: TRBV15
J: TRBJ1-1
D: -

CDR3: CASSYSGISYEQYF
DNA: TGTGCCAGCAGTTACTCGGGAATCTCCTACGAGCAGTACTTC
size: -
V: TRBV6-2/TRBV6-3
J: TRBJ2-7
D: -

CDR3: CSARVLMGSGATHEQYF
DNA: TGCAGTGCTAGAGTCTTGATGGGGAGCGGAGCTACCCACGAGCAGTACTTC
size: few
V: TRBV20-1
J: TRBJ2-7
D: -

CDR3: CASSLVPGYYEQYF
DNA: TGTGCCAGCAGCTTAGTGCCGGGTTACTACGAGCAGTACTTC
size: many
V: TRBV7-8
J: TRBJ2-7
D: -

CDR3: CASSSPQNEQFF
DNA: TGTGCCAGCAGTTCCCCACAAAATGAGCAGTTCTTC
size: -
V: TRBV28
J: TRBJ2-1
D: -

CDR3: CASSQLRDANSGEQFF
DNA: TGTGCCAGCAGCCAACTCCGGGACGCCAATAGTGGGGAGCAGTTCTTC
size: -
V: TRBV5-6
J: TRBJ2-1
D: -

CDR3: CSARALAQETQYF
DNA: TGCAGTGCTAGAGCACTAGCCCAAGAGACCCAGTACTTC
size: few
V: TRBV20-1
J: TRBJ2-5
D: -

CDR3: CASSTPQGNTEAFF
DNA: TGTGCCAGCAGCACCCCTCAGGGAAACACTGAAGCTTTCTTT
size: many
V: TRBV7-9
J: TRBJ1-1
D: -

CDR3: CSARGGRLAGNEQFF
DNA: TGCAGTGCTAGAGGAGGGAGACTAGCAGGCAATGAGCAGTTCTTC
size: -
V: TRBV20-1
J: TRBJ2-1
D: TRBD2

CDR3: CASSPGASNQPQHF
DNA: TGTGCCAGCTCACCGGGGGCTAGCAATCAGCCCCAGCATTTT
size: many
V: TRBV18
J: TRBJ1-5
D: -

CDR3: CASSEGLDVNEQFF
DNA: TGTGCCAGCAGCGAGGGGCTAGATGTCAATGAGCAGTTCTTC
size: many
V: TRBV6-1
J: TRBJ2-1
D: -

CDR3: CASIPLEGGYSGELFF
DNA: TGTGCCAGCATCCCCCTGGAGGGGGGTTATAGCGGGGAGCTGTTTTTT
size: -
V: TRBV6-1
J: TRBJ2-2
D: -

CDR3: CASSEARTEAFF
DNA: TGTGCCAGCAGTGAAGCGAGGACTGAAGCTTTCTTT
size: -
V: TRBV6-1
J: TRBJ1-1
D: -

CDR3: CSPFGGEQFF
DNA: TGCAGTCCATTCGGGGGAGAGCAGTTCTTC
size: -
V: TRBV20-1
J: TRBJ2-1
D: -

CDR3: CASSPRSSGSHEQYF
DNA: TGTGCCAGCAGCCCTCGGAGTAGCGGGAGCCACGAGCAGTACTTC
size: many
V: TRBV11-2
J: TRBJ2-7
D: TRBD2

CDR3: CASSLTTLYNEQFF
DNA: TGTGCCAGCAGCTTAACCACCCTCTACAATGAGCAGTTCTTC
size: few
V: TRBV7-2
J: TRBJ2-1
D: -

CDR3: CASSESGTDRTNEQFF
DNA: TGTGCCAGCAGTGAATCGGGTACGGACCGCACGAATGAGCAGTTCTTC
size: -
V: TRBV25-1
J: TRBJ2-1
D: -

CDR3: CASRMGDMVSYEQYF
DNA: TGTGCCAGCAGGATGGGGGACATGGTCTCCTACGAGCAGTACTTC
size: few
V: TRBV12-3/TRBV12-4
J: TRBJ2-7
D: -

CDR3: CASSFFSNEQFF
DNA: TGTGCCAGCAGCTTTTTCTCCAATGAGCAGTTCTTC
size: few
V: TRBV5-5
J: TRBJ2-1
D: -

CDR3: CASSQGGAWNGNTIYF
DNA: TGTGCCAGCAGCCAAGGGGGAGCTTGGAATGGAAACACCATATATTTT
size: -
V: TRBV3-1
J: TRBJ1-3
D: -

CDR3: CASSGGSGSTDTQYF
DNA: TGCGCCAGCAGTGGAGGTAGCGGGAGCACAGATACGCAGTATTTT
size: -
V: TRBV10-1
J: TRBJ2-3
D: TRBD2

CDR3: CSGLGQTNQPQHF
DNA: TGCAGTGGCCTGGGGCAGACGAATCAGCCCCAGCATTTT
size: many
V: TRBV20-1
J: TRBJ1-5
D: -